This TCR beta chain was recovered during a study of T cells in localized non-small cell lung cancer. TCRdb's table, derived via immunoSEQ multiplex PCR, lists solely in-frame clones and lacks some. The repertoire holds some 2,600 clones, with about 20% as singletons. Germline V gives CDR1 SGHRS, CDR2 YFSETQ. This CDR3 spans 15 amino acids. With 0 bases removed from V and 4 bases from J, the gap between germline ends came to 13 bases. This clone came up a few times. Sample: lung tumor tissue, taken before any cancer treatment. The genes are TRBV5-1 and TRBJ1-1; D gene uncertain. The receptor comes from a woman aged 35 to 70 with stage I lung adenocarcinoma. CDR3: CASSLDSPGITEAFF. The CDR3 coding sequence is TGCGCCAGCAGCTTGGACAGCCCGGGGATCACTGAAGCTTTCTTT.